This T cell receptor (beta chain) was captured by sequencing in a study of cytomegalovirus exposure and HLA in healthy donors. About the study: About 82 million unique TCRs from HLA-typed donors were held in an early release of data.

The CDR3 is 15 residues long. Germline V gives CDR1 SGHNT, CDR2 YYREEE (reference sequence). V lost 3 bases and J lost 5; bases outside the gene matches: 6. The PCR made use of 60 Vbeta and 13 Jbeta primers. Clones were sequenced by immunoSEQ multiplex PCR, and TCRdb holds only the in-frame ones, with some missing. The sample shows about 130,000 clones, 77% of them seen only once. Details on this clone: What it binds is unknown.

General study results and limits: Presence/absence analyses assumed roughly uniform sequencing depth across donors. For most subjects, TCR beta sequences were reported to predict HLA-A and HLA-B alleles with accuracy. The study flagged fewer than 200 TCR beta chains as cytomegalovirus-associated.

Sequenced input: PBMCs. The sequence was obtained from a male donor in good health and CMV-seronegative. The chain recombines TRBV5-4 with TRBJ2-1; 9 bases are a match to TRBD2. CDR3 sequence reads: CASSSRLAEHNEQFF. The CDR3 DNA follows: TGTGCCAGCAGCTCTAGACTAGCGGAACACAATGAGCAGTTCTTC.